A single sample is the source of the 23 T cell receptor beta chains below, sequenced in a study of regulatory T cells in long-lasting Graves disease. Time point in this sample: newly diagnosed GD, antithyroid drugs for less than 3 months. PBMC-derived RNA was used for the TCR library. For TCR beta, libraries came from iRepertoire HTBI primers and Arm-PCR of CDR3 regions. TCRdb re-analysed the multiplex PCR reads in MiXCR, keeping a single row per CDR3 protein. The table includes around 420,000 distinct CDR3 sequences, approximately 16% detected once. These data also featured in a second study, about T cells in Graves' hyperthyroidism and ophthalmopathy.

The sequences come from peripheral blood mononuclear cells (PBMCs), collected at new diagnosis, from a patient treated with antithyroid drugs. The receptors derive from a woman aged 40 to 50 with Graves disease.

This clonotype was counted a few times. Germline is not matched at one junction end, which may reflect a read error. The chain has TRBV7-7 and TRBJ2-5, with TRBD2 as a possible D gene (6 bases). This CDR3 contains 15 residues. Looked up from germline, CDR1 is SSHAT and CDR2 is FNYEAQ (reference sequence). CDR3 in amino acids: CASSLHGGSQETQYF. The CDR3 DNA reads as TGTGCTAGCAGCCTACATGGGGGGTCACAAGAGACCCAGTACTTC.

This clonotype was seen at least ten times. This chain links TRBV6-5 with TRBJ1-2; 7 bases are a match to TRBD1. There are 15 residues in the CDR3. Germline CDR1 reads MNHEY; CDR2 reads SVGAGI. Trimming removed 0 bases from V and 1 base from J; junction bases left unmatched: 2. CDR3 residues: CASSYSGTVNYGYTF. The CDR3 DNA follows: TGTGCCAGCAGTTACTCAGGGACAGTTAACTATGGCTACACCTTC.

The V call is TRBV9, the J call TRBJ1-1, with 7 bases that match TRBD1. Germline CDR1 reads SGDLS; CDR2 reads YYNGEE. This CDR3 contains 16 residues. The V segment lost 0 bases and the J segment 2 bases; nucleotides outside the gene matches: 7. The CDR3 nucleotides are TGTGCCAGCAGCGTAGGGATGCAGGGGGGCAACACTGAAGCTTTCTTT. Translating gives CASSVGMQGGNTEAFF. The variable domain in full, completed from reference TRBV9 and TRBJ1-1, reads DSGVTQTPKHLITATGQRVTLRCSPRSGDLSVYWYQQSLDQGLQFLIQYYNGEERAKGNILERFSAQQFPDLHSELNLSSLELGDSALYFCASSVGMQGGNTEAFFGQGTRLTVV.

A few counts support this clonotype. The chain recombines TRBV20-1 with TRBJ2-2; 9 bases match TRBD2. Per the germline V gene, CDR1 is DFQATT and CDR2 is SNEGSKA (reference sequence). V shed 4 bases, J shed 1 base, and the junction held 4 bases outside the gene matches. The CDR3 extends over 15 amino acids. The CDR3, as DNA: TGCAGTGCTACCATAGCGGGAGTGAACACCGGGGAGCTGTTTTTT. It translates to CSATIAGVNTGELFF.

This clonotype was recorded at least ten times. The chain uses TRBV6-1 and TRBJ1-4; the D gene is possibly TRBD1 (6 bases). With 9 bases removed from V and 7 bases from J, the gap between germline ends came to 24 bases. The CDR3 sequence is 16 residues long. CDR1 and CDR2 from the germline V gene are MNHNS and SASEGT. The CDR3 reads CASDYAIPGAGEKLFF. In nucleotides, the CDR3 is TGTGCCAGTGACTACGCCATCCCAGGGGCCGGTGAAAAACTGTTTTTT.

This clonotype appeared a few times. The chain employs TRBV3-1 and TRBJ1-1; TRBD1 matches at 8 bases. The CDR3 is 14 residues long. CDR1 and CDR2 (germline): LGHDT, YNNKEL (reference sequence). V was clipped by 3 bases and J by 8 bases; unmatched bases: 8. CDR3 in amino acids: CASSQTTGEFEAFF. Here the CDR3 DNA reads TGTGCCAGCAGCCAGACGACAGGGGAGTTCGAAGCTTTCTTT. The full variable domain, rest sourced from reference TRBV3-1 and TRBJ1-1, is DTAVSQTPKYLVTQMGNDKSIKCEQNLGHDTMYWYKQDSKKFLKIMFSYNNKELIINETVPNRFSPKSPDKAHLNLHINSLELGDSAVYFCASSQTTGEFEAFFGQGTRLTVV.

The rearrangement links TRBV27 to TRBJ2-1; 8 nucleotides agree with TRBD1. J was trimmed by 6 bases and V by 6 bases; bases with no gene match: 10. Germline V gene sequence: CDR1 MNHEY, CDR2 SMNVEV (reference sequence). The CDR3 covers 15 residues. The CDR3 is CASRADRDYFNEQFF. The CDR3 DNA follows: TGTGCCAGCAGAGCGGACAGGGATTACTTCAATGAGCAGTTCTTC.

This clonotype has at least ten counts. The chain links TRBV2 to TRBJ1-5, with D possibly being TRBD1 (5 bases). Trimming pared 7 bases from V and 5 bases from J, leaving 12 bases between. Germline loops: CDR1 SNHLY, CDR2 FYNNEI. The length of the CDR3 is 13 residues. The CDR3 DNA follows: TGTGCCAGCACCCCGGGACGGGATCAGCCCCAGCATTTT. Encoded protein: CASTPGRDQPQHF.

For this clonotype: This likely reflects a read error, since a far larger clone is one base away. The gene calls are TRBV7-6 and TRBJ2-2; possibly TRBD1 for D (6 bases). Deletions cut 6 bases from V and 6 bases from J, with 17 bases between. Germline loops: CDR1 SGHVS, CDR2 FNYEAQ. The CDR3 loop spans 15 amino acids. The CDR3 loop reads CASSEGSGVSGELFF. DNA of the CDR3: TGTGCCAGCAGTGAAGGGTCAGGGGTATCCGGGGAGCTGTTTTTT.

This clonotype was seen at least ten times. CDR3 bases: TGTGCCTGGAGTTTGGACAGCTACAATGAGCAGTTCTTC. This encodes CAWSLDSYNEQFF. The chain couples TRBV30 to TRBJ2-1, with D possibly being TRBD1 (6 bases). V lost 2 bases, J lost 3 bases, and 8 bases lay in between. Germline CDR1 is GTSNPN and CDR2 is SVGIG (reference sequence). CDR3 length equals 13 residues. The complete variable domain, with remaining parts taken from reference TRBV30 and TRBJ2-1, reads SQTIHQWPATLVQPVGSPLSLECTVEGTSNPNLYWYRQAAGRGLQLLFYSVGIGQISSEVPQNLSASRPQDRQFILSSKKLLLSDSGFYLCAWSLDSYNEQFFGPGTRLTVL.

The J gene is TRBJ2-7, the V gene TRBV6-1; TRBD1 matches 7 bases. There are 14 residues in the CDR3. V was clipped by 5 bases and J by 2 bases; unmatched bases: 6. Germline V gene data show CDR1 as MNHNS and CDR2 as SASEGT. The DNA for the CDR3 is TGTGCCAGCAGTAGCGACAGGGACCCCTACGAGCAGTACTTC. Its protein is CASSSDRDPYEQYF.

This clonotype was picked up a small number of times. V usage is TRBV4-1 and J usage is TRBJ1-1, with 7 positions matching TRBD1. Germline CDR1 reads MGHRA; CDR2 reads YSYEKL. This CDR3 has 15 amino acids. V gave up 5 bases and J gave up 0 bases; unmatched junction bases: 6. The CDR3: CASSARGGVNTEAFF. DNA of the CDR3: TGCGCCAGCAGCGCCAGGGGGGGGGTGAACACTGAAGCTTTCTTT.

Comment on this clonotype: Possible read error: a much larger clone is one base away. The chain couples TRBV10-2 to TRBJ1-5; 8 bases agree with TRBD1. The CDR3 consists of 15 residues. The germline V gene has CDR1 WSHSY and CDR2 SAAADI. The CDR3 DNA is TGCGCCTGCAGCCTGGACAGGGTTGGCAATCAGCCCCAGCATTTT. The encoded protein is CACSLDRVGNQPQHF.

This chain uses TRBV6-2 or TRBV6-3 with TRBJ2-3; D uncertain. This CDR3 comprises 17 residues. Trimming took 0 bases from V and 0 from J, leaving 13 bases between them. Germline-derived CDR1 and CDR2 are MNHEY and SVGEGT. In DNA, the CDR3 is TGTGCCAGCAGTTACTCGTTACCAGAGTCTAGCACAGATACGCAGTATTTT. Translated: CASSYSLPESSTDTQYF.

This clonotype has only one observation. The chain carries TRBV2 and TRBJ2-5; tentatively, D is TRBD2 (5 bases). This CDR3 contains 13 residues. The V end lost 3 bases, the J end lost 5 bases, and 10 bases lay between the germline ends. The V gene's germline CDR1 is SNHLY and CDR2 FYNNEI. The CDR3 bases are TGTGCCAGCAGTGACGGGGAAGACGAGACCCAGTACTTC. Amino acids: CASSDGEDETQYF.

The rearrangement links TRBV12-3 or TRBV12-4 to TRBJ1-2; weak D call: TRBD1 (5 bases). Trimming took 11 bases from V and 4 from J, leaving 14 bases between them. The CDR3 has 12 amino acids. The chain's CDR3 is CAAGGLLYGYTF. CDR3 DNA sequence: TGTGCCGCTGGGGGTCTGCTCTATGGCTACACCTTC.

Ten or more counts support this clonotype. The rearrangement links TRBV18 to TRBJ2-5; 9 bases map to TRBD1. The CDR3 length is 16 residues. Germline assignment: CDR1 KGHSH and CDR2 LQKENI. The V segment lost 3 bases and the J segment 5 bases; nucleotides outside the gene matches: 10. The CDR3 DNA reads as TGTGCCAGCTCACCTACAGGGGGCGACGGGAGTGAGACCCAGTACTTC. Protein product: CASSPTGGDGSETQYF.

This clonotype came up many times. The chain has TRBV11-2 and TRBJ2-1; 8 nucleotides line up with TRBD1. With 1 base clipped from V and 2 bases from J, the junction kept 4 bases outside the gene matches. CDR3 length equals 16 residues. From germline, CDR1 is SGHAT and CDR2 FQNNGV. The DNA of the CDR3 is TGTGCCAGCAGCTTAGTCAGGGGGCTAGCCTACAATGAGCAGTTCTTC. It translates to CASSLVRGLAYNEQFF.

In this sample, this clonotype turned up many times. This rearrangement joins TRBV13 to TRBJ2-7; 7 positions match TRBD2. The CDR3 is 14 residues long. Looked up from germline, CDR1 is PRHDT and CDR2 is FYEKMQ (reference sequence). Trimming took 5 bases from V and 4 from J; bases not matched to a gene: 8. As DNA, the CDR3 is TGTGCCAGCAGCACGGGAGGCGCGGGATACGAGCAGTACTTC. Amino acid sequence: CASSTGGAGYEQYF.

This clonotype was counted only a few times. V is TRBV28 and J is TRBJ2-1, with 11 bases that match TRBD2. Germline V CDR1 and CDR2: MDHEN, SYDVKM. V lost 5 bases to trimming and J lost 5 bases; unmatched junction nucleotides: 17. CDR3 length equals 19 residues. The CDR3 nucleotides are TGTGCCAGCAGTCCCATTCGGGGACTAGCGGAGGAACCCGACAATGAGCAGTTCTTC. It encodes CASSPIRGLAEEPDNEQFF.

As to this clonotype: This may stem from a read error, because a much larger clone lies one nucleotide away. The V call is TRBV11-2, the J call TRBJ2-7; 10 nucleotides align to TRBD2. J was trimmed by 7 bases and V by 5 bases; bases with no gene match: 14. Germline V lookup: CDR1 SGHAT, CDR2 FQNNGV. This CDR3 is 16 amino acids long. CDR3 DNA sequence: TGTGCCAGCAGCACCCCACTGACTAGCGGGTTGGATGAGCAGTACTTC. Amino acids: CASSTPLTSGLDEQYF.

This chain connects TRBV12-3 or TRBV12-4 to TRBJ1-1, with D possibly TRBD1 on 6 matching bases. The CDR3 length is 12 residues. Trimming stripped 7 bases from V and 8 bases from J, with 14 bases between. CDR3 coding DNA: TGTGCCAGCAAAACCGGACAGTTCGAAGCTTTCTTT. Amino acid sequence: CASKTGQFEAFF.

This clonotype was counted many times. This chain links TRBV7-2 with TRBJ2-7, with TRBD2 matching over 8 bases. The CDR3 is 15 amino acids. Germline V gene sequence: CDR1 SGHTA, CDR2 FQGNSA. V shed 0 bases and J 9 bases; nucleotides not matched to a gene: 10. CDR3 region: CASSLAAAGVGAQYF. CDR3 nucleotide sequence: TGTGCCAGCAGCTTAGCAGCAGCGGGAGTAGGGGCGCAGTACTTC.